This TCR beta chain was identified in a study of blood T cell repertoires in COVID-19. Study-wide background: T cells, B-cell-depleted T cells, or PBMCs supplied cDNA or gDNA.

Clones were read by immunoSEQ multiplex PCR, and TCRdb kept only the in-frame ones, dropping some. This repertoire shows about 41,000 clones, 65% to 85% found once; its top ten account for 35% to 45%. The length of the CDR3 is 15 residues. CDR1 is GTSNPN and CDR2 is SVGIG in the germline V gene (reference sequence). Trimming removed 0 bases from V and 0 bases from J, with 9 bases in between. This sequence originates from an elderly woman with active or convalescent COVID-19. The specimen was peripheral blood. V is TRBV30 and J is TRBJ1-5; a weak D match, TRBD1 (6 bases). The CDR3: CAWSVGQYSNQPQHF. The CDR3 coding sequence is TGTGCCTGGAGTGTAGGACAGTATAGCAATCAGCCCCAGCATTTT.